This entry describes one T cell receptor beta chain. Antigen specificity is unknown. Generated by immunoSEQ multiplex PCR, the TCRdb table keeps only in-frame clones and is missing some. This sample yields almost 40,000 clones, of which more than 90% are seen a single time; less than 0.25% belongs to the top ten. V was cut by 1 base and J by 0 bases, with 8 bases left in between. CDR1 and CDR2 from the germline V gene are LGHNA and YSLEER. The CDR3 consists of 15 residues. The data stem from a study of graft-versus-host responses after intestinal transplantation. General observations from the study: The study associated peak circulating GvH clone levels with early post-transplant HvG declines.

This specimen was unstimulated CD8+ T cells sorted from spleen or lymph node cells, taken before transplant. This clonotype originated in a human donor who was the organ donor for an intestinal transplant. The V and J genes are TRBV4-3 and TRBJ2-3; D not resolved. The CDR3 DNA sequence: TGCGCCAGCAGCCAAGTCCTTACTAGCACAGATACGCAGTATTTT. Translated: CASSQVLTSTDTQYF.